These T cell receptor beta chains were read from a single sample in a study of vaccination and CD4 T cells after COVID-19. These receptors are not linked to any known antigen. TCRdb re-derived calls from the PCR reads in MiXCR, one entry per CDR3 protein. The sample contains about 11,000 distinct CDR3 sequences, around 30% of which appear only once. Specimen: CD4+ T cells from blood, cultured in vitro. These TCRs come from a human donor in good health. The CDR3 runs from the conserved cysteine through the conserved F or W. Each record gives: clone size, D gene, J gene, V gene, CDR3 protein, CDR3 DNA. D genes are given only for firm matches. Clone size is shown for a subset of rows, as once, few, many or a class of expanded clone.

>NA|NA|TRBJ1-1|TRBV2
CASSLEGETEAFF
TGTGCCAGCAGCCTCGAGGGGGAGACTGAAGCTTTCTTT
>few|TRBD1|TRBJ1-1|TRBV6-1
CASSAGTGGVTEAFF
TGTGCCAGCAGTGCCGGGACAGGGGGGGTCACTGAAGCTTTCTTT
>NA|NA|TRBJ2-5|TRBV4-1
CASSDTTETQYF
TGCGCCAGCAGCGACACGACTGAGACCCAGTACTTC
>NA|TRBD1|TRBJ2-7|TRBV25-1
CASSDPRGDRGNEQYF
TGTGCCAGCAGTGACCCGAGGGGGGACAGGGGCAACGAGCAGTACTTC
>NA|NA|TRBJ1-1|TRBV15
CATSSPSGGSTEAFF
TGTGCCACCAGCAGCCCCAGCGGGGGCAGCACTGAAGCTTTCTTT
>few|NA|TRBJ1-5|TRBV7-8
CASSSPRGRDQPQHF
TGTGCCAGCAGCTCCCCTAGGGGGAGGGATCAGCCCCAGCATTTT
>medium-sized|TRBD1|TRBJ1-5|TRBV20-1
CSARDFRGSQPQHF
TGCAGTGCTAGAGATTTCAGGGGGAGTCAGCCCCAGCATTTT
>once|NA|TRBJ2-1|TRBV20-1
CSASLVSSYNEQFF
TGCAGTGCTAGTCTTGTTAGCTCCTACAATGAGCAGTTCTTC
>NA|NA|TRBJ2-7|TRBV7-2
CASSLPTYEQYF
TGTGCCAGCAGCTTACCCACCTACGAGCAGTACTTC
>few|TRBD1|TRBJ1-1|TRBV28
CASSLPGTDHANTEAFF
TGTGCCAGCAGTTTACCCGGGACAGACCACGCGAACACTGAAGCTTTCTTT
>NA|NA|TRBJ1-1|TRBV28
CASSERQLNTEAFF
TGTGCCAGCAGTGAACGACAGTTGAACACTGAAGCTTTCTTT
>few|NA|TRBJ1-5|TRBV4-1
CASSLEAQGFQPQHF
TGCGCCAGCAGCCTTGAGGCCCAGGGCTTTCAGCCCCAGCATTTT
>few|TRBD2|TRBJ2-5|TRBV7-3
CASSLREGGRREETQYF
TGTGCCAGCAGCTTAAGGGAGGGCGGGAGGAGGGAAGAGACCCAGTACTTC
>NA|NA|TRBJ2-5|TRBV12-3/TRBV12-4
CASSFSRETQYF
TGTGCCAGCAGTTTTTCTCGGGAGACCCAGTACTTC
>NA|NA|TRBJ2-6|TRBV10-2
CASRGSGANVLTF
TGCGCCAGCAGGGGGTCTGGGGCCAACGTCCTGACTTTC
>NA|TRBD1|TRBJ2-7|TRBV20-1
CSARDPGQGAEEQYF
TGCAGTGCTAGAGATCCGGGACAGGGGGCCGAAGAGCAGTACTTC
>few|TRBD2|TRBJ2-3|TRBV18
CASSPEVTSGRGSTDTQYF
TGTGCCAGCTCACCTGAGGTGACTAGCGGGAGAGGGAGCACAGATACGCAGTATTTT
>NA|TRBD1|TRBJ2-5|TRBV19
CASSIVFGDRAQETQYF
TGTGCCAGTAGTATAGTCTTCGGGGACAGGGCCCAAGAGACCCAGTACTTC
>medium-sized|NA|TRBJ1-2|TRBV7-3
CASSLTGGGYGYTF
TGTGCCAGCAGCTTAACCGGGGGCGGCTATGGCTACACCTTC
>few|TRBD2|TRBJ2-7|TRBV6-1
CASSARTSSGEQYF
TGTGCCAGCAGTGCTCGGACTAGTTCGGGAGAGCAGTACTTC
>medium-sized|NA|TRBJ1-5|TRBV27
CASGAPDSNQPQHF
TGTGCCAGCGGGGCACCTGATAGCAATCAGCCCCAGCATTTT
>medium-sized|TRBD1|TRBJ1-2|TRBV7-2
CASSLVAAGGDYGYTF
TGTGCCAGCAGCTTAGTGGCGGCAGGGGGGGACTATGGCTACACCTTC
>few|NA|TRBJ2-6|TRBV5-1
CASSLQAGTSGANVLTF
TGCGCCAGCAGCTTGCAGGCGGGGACCTCTGGGGCCAACGTCCTGACTTTC
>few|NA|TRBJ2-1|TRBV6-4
CASSDSSGGDYNEQFF
TGTGCCAGCAGTGACTCTAGCGGAGGTGACTACAATGAGCAGTTCTTC
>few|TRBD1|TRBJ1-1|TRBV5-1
CASSSQGATEAFF
TGCGCCAGCAGCTCCCAGGGGGCCACTGAAGCTTTCTTT
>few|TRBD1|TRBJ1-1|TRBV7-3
CASSPGTANTEAFF
TGTGCCAGCAGCCCCGGGACAGCGAACACTGAAGCTTTCTTT
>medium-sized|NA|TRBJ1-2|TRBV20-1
CSARVGYGYTF
TGCAGTGCCAGGGTGGGGTATGGCTACACCTTC
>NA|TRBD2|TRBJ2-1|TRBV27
CASSPIGLAGVDEQFF
TGTGCCAGCAGTCCTATTGGACTAGCGGGAGTGGATGAGCAGTTCTTC
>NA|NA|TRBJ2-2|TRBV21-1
CASSLLGPNTGELFF
TGTGCCAGCAGTCTTCTGGGTCCCAACACCGGGGAGCTGTTTTTT
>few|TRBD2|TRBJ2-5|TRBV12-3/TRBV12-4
CASTPAGKETQYF
TGTGCCAGCACACCAGCGGGGAAAGAGACCCAGTACTTC
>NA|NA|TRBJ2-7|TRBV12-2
CASRLAIVGPAAYEQYF
TGTGCAAGTCGCTTAGCGATAGTAGGACCGGCTGCCTACGAGCAGTACTTC
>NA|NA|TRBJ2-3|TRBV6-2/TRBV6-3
CASSYLATDTDTQYF
TGTGCCAGCAGTTACTTAGCGACAGACACAGATACGCAGTATTTT
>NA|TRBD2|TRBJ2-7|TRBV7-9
CASSSGQRFPGTSGTYEQYF
TGTGCCAGCAGCTCCGGACAGAGATTCCCTGGGACTAGCGGCACCTACGAGCAGTACTTC
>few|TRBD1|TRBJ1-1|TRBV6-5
CASSLNQGGTEAFF
TGTGCCAGCAGTTTGAATCAGGGGGGCACTGAAGCTTTCTTT
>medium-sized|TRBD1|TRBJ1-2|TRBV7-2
CASSLGGGAHYGYTF
TGTGCCAGCAGCTTAGGAGGGGGCGCCCACTATGGCTACACCTTC
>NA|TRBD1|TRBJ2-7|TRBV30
CAWSRQGAGEQYF
TGTGCCTGGAGTAGACAGGGGGCAGGGGAGCAGTACTTC
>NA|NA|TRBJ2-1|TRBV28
CASLQGNAYNEQFF
TGTGCCAGTTTGCAGGGCAATGCCTACAATGAGCAGTTCTTC
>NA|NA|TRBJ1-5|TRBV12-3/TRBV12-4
CASRMAAGQPQHF
TGTGCCAGCAGAATGGCAGCAGGTCAGCCCCAGCATTTT
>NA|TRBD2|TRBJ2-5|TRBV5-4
CASSLGGGSGETQYF
TGTGCCAGCAGCTTGGGGGGCGGGAGTGGTGAGACCCAGTACTTC
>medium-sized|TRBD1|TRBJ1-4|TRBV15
CATSRGGTAGGEKLFF
TGTGCCACCAGCAGAGGAGGGACAGCTGGAGGTGAAAAACTGTTTTTT
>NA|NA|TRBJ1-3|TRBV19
CASSTGPRDTIYF
TGTGCCAGTAGTACCGGCCCGCGGGACACCATATATTTT
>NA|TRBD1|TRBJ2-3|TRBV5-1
CASRLQGASDTQYF
TGCGCCAGCAGGTTACAGGGGGCTTCAGATACGCAGTATTTT
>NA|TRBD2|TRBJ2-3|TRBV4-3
CASSQEDPRTSGHTDTQYF
TGCGCCAGCAGCCAAGAGGACCCCAGGACTAGCGGACACACAGATACGCAGTATTTT
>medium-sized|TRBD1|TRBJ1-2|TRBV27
CASSLSGQVYGYTF
TGTGCCAGCAGTTTATCTGGACAGGTCTATGGCTACACCTTC
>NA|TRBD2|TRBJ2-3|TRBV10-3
CATRGEYTDTQYF
TGTGCCACCCGGGGGGAGTACACAGATACGCAGTATTTT
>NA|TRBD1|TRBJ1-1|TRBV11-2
CASSSLRGPMNTEAFF
TGTGCCAGCAGCTCACTAAGGGGGCCAATGAACACTGAAGCTTTCTTT
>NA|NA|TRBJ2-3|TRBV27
CASSYHYGDTQYF
TGTGCCAGCAGTTATCATTATGGGGATACGCAGTATTTT
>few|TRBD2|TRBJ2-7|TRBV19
CASSIGLAGTYEQYF
TGTGCCAGTAGTATCGGCCTAGCGGGTACCTACGAGCAGTACTTC
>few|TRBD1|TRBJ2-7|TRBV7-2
CASSQGQGEQYF
TGTGCCAGCAGCCAGGGACAGGGCGAGCAGTACTTC
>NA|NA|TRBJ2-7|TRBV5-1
CASSWGGLPTTYEQYF
TGCGCCAGCAGCTGGGGTGGCCTCCCCACTACCTACGAGCAGTACTTC
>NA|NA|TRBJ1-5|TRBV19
CASSIGGRGQPQHF
TGTGCCAGTAGTATAGGAGGCAGGGGCCAGCCCCAGCATTTT
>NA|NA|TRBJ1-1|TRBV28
CASRYQDSKAFF
TGTGCCAGCAGGTACCAGGACAGCAAAGCTTTCTTT
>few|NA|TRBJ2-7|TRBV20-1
CSARSSGGYEQYF
TGCAGTGCTAGAAGTTCCGGGGGCTACGAGCAGTACTTC
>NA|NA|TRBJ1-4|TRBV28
CASSTGPTNEKLFF
TGTGCCAGCAGTACGGGACCGACTAATGAAAAACTGTTTTTT
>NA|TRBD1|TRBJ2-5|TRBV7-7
CASSFGQGQETQYF
TGTGCTAGCAGCTTTGGACAGGGCCAAGAGACCCAGTACTTC
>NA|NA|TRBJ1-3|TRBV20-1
CSARGGGAGNTIYF
TGCAGTGCTAGAGGGGGGGGGGCTGGAAACACCATATATTTT
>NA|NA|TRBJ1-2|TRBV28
CASSLKGRGYTF
TGTGCCAGCAGTTTGAAGGGTAGGGGCTACACCTTC
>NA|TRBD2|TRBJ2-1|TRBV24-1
CATSDTPGRGGRYNEQFF
TGTGCCACCAGTGATACCCCGGGACGGGGCGGGAGGTACAATGAGCAGTTCTTC
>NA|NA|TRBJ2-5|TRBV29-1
CSVELGGETQYF
TGCAGCGTTGAACTAGGTGGTGAGACCCAGTACTTC